The 32 T cell receptor beta chains presented below share a single source sample, sequenced in a study of monozygotic twins with inflammatory bowel disease. TCRdb reanalyzed the 5' RACE reads and collapses them to one entry per CDR3 protein, without DNA. Recorded here are just over 300,000 distinct CDR3 sequences; the top ten clones represent over 5%. The sample consisted of blood. Every receptor here comes from a human donor with ulcerative colitis or Crohn's disease, or a healthy co-twin of an affected twin (not recorded which).

The chain recombines TRBV4-3 with TRBJ2-6; TCRdb names TRBD1, which stays unverified in the absence of DNA. CDR1 is LGHNA and CDR2 is YSLEER in the germline V gene. The CDR3 has 20 residues. The CDR3 reads CASSQGPSGQGFSGANVLTF.

The genes are TRBV3-1 and TRBJ2-5. Germline loops: CDR1 LGHDT, CDR2 YNNKEL (reference sequence). This CDR3 has 12 residues. The CDR3 sequence: CASSQDSKIQYF.

The chain joins TRBV30 to TRBJ2-1; TCRdb selects TRBD2, and the lack of DNA leaves this call unchecked. CDR1 and CDR2 from the germline V gene are GTSNPN and SVGIG (reference sequence). The CDR3 has 14 amino acids. Here the CDR3 reads CAWRPTSGSNEQFF.

CDR3: CSARGGFVTEAFF. The rearrangement uses TRBV20-1 and TRBJ1-1; TCRdb outputs TRBD1, but without DNA this stays unchecked. The CDR3 consists of 13 residues. Looked up from germline, CDR1 is DFQATT and CDR2 is SNEGSKA (reference sequence).

The CDR3 loop is CASTPRGTNEKLFF. The chain links TRBV27 to TRBJ1-4; TCRdb indicates TRBD1, and absent DNA this call remains unverified. This CDR3 is built from 14 residues. CDR1 is MNHEY, CDR2 SMNVEV, per germline (reference sequence).

J is TRBJ1-2 and V is TRBV20-1; TCRdb's D call, TRBD1, is unchecked because there is no DNA. The CDR3 totals 15 residues. From germline, CDR1 is DFQATT and CDR2 SNEGSKA (reference sequence). CDR3 region: CSASEGASFSWGYTF.

This sequence joins TRBV12-3 or TRBV12-4 and TRBJ2-7. The CDR3 contains 11 residues. The CDR3 spells CASRVDYEQYF.

The CDR3 spells CASSNRDYSYEQYF. The chain couples TRBV19 to TRBJ2-7; no DNA is available, so the TRBD1 call from TCRdb remains unchecked. The V gene's germline CDR1 is LNHDA and CDR2 SQIVND (reference sequence). This CDR3 is built from 14 residues.

The V call is TRBV20-1, the J call TRBJ1-5. Per the germline V gene, CDR1 is DFQATT and CDR2 is SNEGSKA (reference sequence). The CDR3 extends over 15 amino acids. This CDR3 reads CSASPKSVPNQPQHF.

This chain links TRBV5-1 with TRBJ2-1; as DNA is missing, the TRBD2 call by TCRdb cannot be tested. Germline values: CDR1 SGHRS, CDR2 YFSETQ. The CDR3 runs 15 residues. The CDR3 sequence is CASKTAGGSYNEQFF.

This CDR3 reads CSVEVLSGNTIYF. The chain links TRBV29-1 to TRBJ1-3. Germline loops: CDR1 SQVTM, CDR2 ANQGSEA. The CDR3 has 13 amino acids.

The V call is TRBV7-2, the J call TRBJ2-7. The CDR3 is made up of 11 amino acids. Germline CDR1 and CDR2: SGHTA and FQGNSA. This CDR3 is CASSLVGRQYF.

The chain links TRBV12-3 or TRBV12-4 to TRBJ2-2; the D call of TRBD2 rests on TCRdb alone, since no DNA is present to check it. The CDR3 runs to 15 residues. CDR3 residues: CASSQGLEKTGELFF.

The chain links TRBV28 to TRBJ2-7; without DNA, the TCRdb call of TRBD2 cannot be checked. This CDR3 is 15 amino acids long. Germline-derived CDR1 and CDR2 are MDHEN and SYDVKM. CDR3: CASSLPGEGLFEQYF. Together with reference TRBV28 and TRBJ2-7, the CDR3 gives the full variable domain: DVKVTQSSRYLVKRTGEKVFLECVQDMDHENMFWYRQDPGLGLRLIYFSYDVKMKEKGDIPEGYSVSREKKERFSLILESASTNQTSMYLCASSLPGEGLFEQYFGPGTRLTVT.

The chain recombines TRBV11-2 with TRBJ2-2. This CDR3 region has 17 residues. Germline values: CDR1 SGHAT, CDR2 FQNNGV. The CDR3 reads CASSLGFWSAGTGELFF. The full variable domain, rest sourced from reference TRBV11-2 and TRBJ2-2, is EAGVAQSPRYKIIEKRQSVAFWCNPISGHATLYWYQQILGQGPKLLIQFQNNGVVDDSQLPKDRFSAERLKGVDSTLKIQPAKLEDSAVYLCASSLGFWSAGTGELFFGEGSRLTVL.

J is TRBJ2-5 and V is TRBV6-1; the D call of TRBD2 rests on TCRdb alone, since no DNA is present to check it. Germline-derived CDR1 and CDR2 are MNHNS and SASEGT. The CDR3 totals 14 residues. This CDR3 reads CASSTGGRQETQYF.

The chain has TRBV5-1 and TRBJ2-1; no DNA is available, so the TRBD2 call from TCRdb remains unchecked. This CDR3 region has 15 residues. The germline CDR1 and CDR2 sequences are SGHRS and YFSETQ. Here the CDR3 reads CASSLISGGYNEQFF.

V usage is TRBV12-3 or TRBV12-4 and J usage is TRBJ1-4; the TRBD1 assignment by TCRdb is unverifiable without DNA. CDR3 length equals 15 residues. The CDR3: CASSFIGTSNEKLFF.

This chain uses TRBV6-2 or TRBV6-3 with TRBJ1-5. Germline V gene data show CDR1 as MNHEY and CDR2 as SVGEGT. CDR3 size: 13 residues. The CDR3 loop is CASRTVRNQPQHF.

This chain links TRBV18 with TRBJ2-3; no DNA is available, so the TRBD2 call from TCRdb remains unchecked. The germline gives CDR1 KGHSH, CDR2 LQKENI. The CDR3 spans 16 residues. This chain's CDR3 is CASSRLAGKRTDTQYF. The variable domain in full, with the rest retrieved from reference TRBV18 and TRBJ2-3, is NAGVMQNPRHLVRRRGQEARLRCSPMKGHSHVYWYRQLPEEGLKFMVYLQKENIIDESGMPKERFSAEFPKEGPSILRIQQVVRGDSAAYFCASSRLAGKRTDTQYFGPGTRLTVL.

The genes are TRBV20-1 and TRBJ2-4; the TCRdb D gene call, TRBD1, has no DNA to confirm it. Germline values: CDR1 DFQATT, CDR2 SNEGSKA (reference sequence). The CDR3 contains 12 residues. The CDR3 loop is CSAQQGPDIQYF.

CDR3 amino acids: CATSRGYGSSYNEQFF. This chain connects TRBV15 to TRBJ2-1. Germline CDR1 reads LNHNV; CDR2 reads YYDKDF (reference sequence). There are 16 residues in the CDR3.

The chain has TRBV18 and TRBJ1-6; the TCRdb D gene call, TRBD1, has no DNA to confirm it. The germline gives CDR1 KGHSH, CDR2 LQKENI. The CDR3 runs 14 residues. CDR3 sequence reads: CASSPDVRDSPLHF.

The J gene is TRBJ2-2, the V gene TRBV4-3. Germline assignment: CDR1 LGHNA and CDR2 YSLEER. The CDR3 runs 17 residues. CDR3 loop: CASSLFYVDSNTGELFF.

The rearrangement joins TRBV11-2 to TRBJ2-5; TCRdb calls TRBD2, which cannot be checked without DNA. The CDR3 covers 15 residues. Germline CDR1 reads SGHAT; CDR2 reads FQNNGV. The CDR3 sequence is CASREIAGVGETQYF.

The gene calls are TRBV6-5 and TRBJ2-1; as DNA is missing, the TRBD2 call by TCRdb cannot be tested. This CDR3 has 15 amino acids. CDR1 and CDR2 from the germline V gene are MNHEY and SVGAGI. The CDR3 region is CASSYSLGDPDEQFF.

This chain connects TRBV7-2 to TRBJ1-6; TCRdb returns TRBD1, unconfirmable since there is no DNA. From germline, CDR1 is SGHTA and CDR2 FQGNSA. The CDR3 is 15 amino acids. This CDR3 reads CASSLWGTDNSPLHF.

The chain uses TRBV5-1 and TRBJ2-5; TCRdb picks TRBD2, but there is no DNA to check that call. CDR1 SGHRS and CDR2 YFSETQ come from the germline V gene. The CDR3 has 16 amino acids. Here the CDR3 reads CASSPGLAGGQETQYF.

This CDR3 is CASSQGPQVSGANVLTF. J is TRBJ2-6 and V is TRBV4-3. The CDR3 loop spans 17 amino acids. Germline CDR1 LGHNA, CDR2 YSLEER.

V and J are TRBV12-3 or TRBV12-4 and TRBJ2-1; TCRdb picks TRBD1, but there is no DNA to check that call. The CDR3 loop spans 14 amino acids. The CDR3 protein is CASISPDRYNEQFF.

The chain combines TRBV18 with TRBJ1-6. Germline V gene sequence: CDR1 KGHSH, CDR2 LQKENI. This CDR3 comprises 15 residues. The CDR3 protein is CASSPRGSYNSPLHF.

The chain is built from TRBV9 and TRBJ1-1; TCRdb lists TRBD1, though no DNA is available to test this call. This CDR3 region has 16 residues. Per germline, CDR1 SGDLS and CDR2 YYNGEE. The CDR3 spells CASSDPRGRGKTEAFF.